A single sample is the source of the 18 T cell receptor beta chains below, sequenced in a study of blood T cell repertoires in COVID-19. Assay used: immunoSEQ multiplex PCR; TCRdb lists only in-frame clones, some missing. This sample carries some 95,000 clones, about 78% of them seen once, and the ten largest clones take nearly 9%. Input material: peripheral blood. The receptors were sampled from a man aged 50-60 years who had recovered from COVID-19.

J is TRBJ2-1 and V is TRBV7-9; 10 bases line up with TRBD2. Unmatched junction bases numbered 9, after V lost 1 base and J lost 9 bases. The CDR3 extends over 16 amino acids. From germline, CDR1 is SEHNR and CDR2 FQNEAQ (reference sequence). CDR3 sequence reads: CASSLGSGRAPSEQFF. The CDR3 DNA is TGTGCCAGCAGCTTAGGGAGCGGGAGGGCCCCAAGTGAGCAGTTCTTC. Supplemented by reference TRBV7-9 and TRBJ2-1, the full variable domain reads DTGVSQNPRHKITKRGQNVTFRCDPISEHNRLYWYRQTLGQGPEFLTYFQNEAQLEKSRLLSDRFSAERPKGSFSTLEIQRTEQGDSAMYLCASSLGSGRAPSEQFFGPGTRLTVL.

The CDR3 nucleotides are TGTGCCATCAGTGATGGGTACGGCAGGATCGATGAGCAGTTCTTC. This codes for CAISDGYGRIDEQFF. This chain connects TRBV10-3 to TRBJ2-1; D uncertain. Germline CDR1 and CDR2: ENHRY and SYGVKD. This CDR3 has 15 residues. V was pared by 3 bases and J by 8 bases, with 17 bases between.

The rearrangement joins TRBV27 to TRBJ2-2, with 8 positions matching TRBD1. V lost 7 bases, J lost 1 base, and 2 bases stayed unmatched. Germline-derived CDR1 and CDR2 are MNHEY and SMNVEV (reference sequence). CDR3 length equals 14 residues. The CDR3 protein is CASIDRGNTGELFF. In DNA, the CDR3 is TGTGCCAGCATCGACAGGGGGAACACCGGGGAGCTGTTTTTT.

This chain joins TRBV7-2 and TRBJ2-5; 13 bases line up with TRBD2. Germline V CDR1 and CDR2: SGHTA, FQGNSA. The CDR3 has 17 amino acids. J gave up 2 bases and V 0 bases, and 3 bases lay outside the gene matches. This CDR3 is CASSLALLAGGQETQYF. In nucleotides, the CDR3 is TGTGCCAGCAGCTTAGCGCTACTAGCGGGAGGGCAAGAGACCCAGTACTTC.

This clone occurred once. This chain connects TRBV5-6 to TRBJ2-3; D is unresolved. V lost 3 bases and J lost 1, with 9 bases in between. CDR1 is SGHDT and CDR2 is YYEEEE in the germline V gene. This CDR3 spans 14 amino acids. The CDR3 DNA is TGTGCCAGCAGCTCACTCGTGGGCACAGATACGCAGTATTTT. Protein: CASSSLVGTDTQYF. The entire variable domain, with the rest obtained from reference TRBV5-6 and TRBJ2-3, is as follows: DAGVTQSPTHLIKTRGQQVTLRCSPKSGHDTVSWYQQALGQGPQFIFQYYEEEERQRGNFPDRFSGHQFPNYSSELNVNALLLGDSALYLCASSSLVGTDTQYFGPGTRLTVL.

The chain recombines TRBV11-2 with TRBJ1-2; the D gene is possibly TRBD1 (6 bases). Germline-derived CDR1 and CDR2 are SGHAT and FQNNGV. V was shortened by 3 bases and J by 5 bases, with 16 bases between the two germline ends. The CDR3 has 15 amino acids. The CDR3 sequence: CASSFSGDMKYGYTF. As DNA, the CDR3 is TGTGCCAGCAGCTTCTCAGGGGACATGAAGTATGGCTACACCTTC.

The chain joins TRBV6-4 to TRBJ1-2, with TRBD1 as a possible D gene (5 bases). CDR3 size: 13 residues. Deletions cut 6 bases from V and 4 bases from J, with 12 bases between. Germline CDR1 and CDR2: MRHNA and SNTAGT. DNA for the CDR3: TGTGCCAGCAGAGCAGACAGATCCTATGGCTACACCTTC. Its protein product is CASRADRSYGYTF.

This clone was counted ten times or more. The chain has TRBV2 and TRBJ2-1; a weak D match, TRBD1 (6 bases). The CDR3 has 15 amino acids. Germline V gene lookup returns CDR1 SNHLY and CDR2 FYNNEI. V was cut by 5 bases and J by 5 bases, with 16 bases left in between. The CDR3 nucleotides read TGTGCCAGCAGTCCGGGGACACGTTTCAACAATGAGCAGTTCTTC. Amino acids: CASSPGTRFNNEQFF.

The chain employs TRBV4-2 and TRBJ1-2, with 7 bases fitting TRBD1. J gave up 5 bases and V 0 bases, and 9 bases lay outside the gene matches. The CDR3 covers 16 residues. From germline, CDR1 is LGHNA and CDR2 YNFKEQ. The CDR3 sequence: CASSQDMVGRGYGYTF. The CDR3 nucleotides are TGTGCCAGCAGCCAAGATATGGTTGGCAGGGGGTATGGCTACACCTTC.

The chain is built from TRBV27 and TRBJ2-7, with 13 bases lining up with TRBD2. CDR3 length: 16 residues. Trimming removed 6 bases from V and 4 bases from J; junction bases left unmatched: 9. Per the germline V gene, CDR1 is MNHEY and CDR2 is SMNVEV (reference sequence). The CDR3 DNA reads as TGTGCCAGCAGGGTAGGACTAGCGGGGGACCTTTACGAGCAGTACTTC. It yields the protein CASRVGLAGDLYEQYF.

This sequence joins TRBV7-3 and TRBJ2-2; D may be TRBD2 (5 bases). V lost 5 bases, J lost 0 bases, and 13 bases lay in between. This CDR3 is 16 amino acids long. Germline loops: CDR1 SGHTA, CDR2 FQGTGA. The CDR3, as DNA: TGTGCCAGCAGCCCGATGGGAGTTCCGAACACCGGGGAGCTGTTTTTT. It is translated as CASSPMGVPNTGELFF.

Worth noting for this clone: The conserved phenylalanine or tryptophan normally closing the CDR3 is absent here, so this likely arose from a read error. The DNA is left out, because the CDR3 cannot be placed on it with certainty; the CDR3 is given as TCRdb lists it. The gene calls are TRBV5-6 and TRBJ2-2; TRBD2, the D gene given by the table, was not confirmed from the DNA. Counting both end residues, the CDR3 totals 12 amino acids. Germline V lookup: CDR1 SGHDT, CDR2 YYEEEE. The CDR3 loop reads CASSLGLAGLFV.

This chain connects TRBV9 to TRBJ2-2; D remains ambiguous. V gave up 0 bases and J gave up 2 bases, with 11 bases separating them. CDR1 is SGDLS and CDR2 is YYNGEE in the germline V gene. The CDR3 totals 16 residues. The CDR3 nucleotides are TGTGCCAGCAGCGTAGGGGCTGAACCCAACACCGGGGAGCTGTTTTTT. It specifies CASSVGAEPNTGELFF.

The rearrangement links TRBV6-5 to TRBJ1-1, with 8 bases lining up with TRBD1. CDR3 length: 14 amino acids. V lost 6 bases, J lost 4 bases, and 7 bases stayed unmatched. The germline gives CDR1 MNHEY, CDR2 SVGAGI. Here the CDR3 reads CASRDRELSTEAFF. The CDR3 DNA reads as TGTGCCAGCAGGGACAGGGAGCTTAGCACTGAAGCTTTCTTT.

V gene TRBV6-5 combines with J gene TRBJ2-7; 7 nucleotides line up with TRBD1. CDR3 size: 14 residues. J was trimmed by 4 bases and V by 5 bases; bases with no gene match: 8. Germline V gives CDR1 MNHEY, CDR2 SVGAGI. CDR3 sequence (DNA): TGTGCCAGCAGTCCCTACCGGGACAGATACGAGCAGTACTTC. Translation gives CASSPYRDRYEQYF.

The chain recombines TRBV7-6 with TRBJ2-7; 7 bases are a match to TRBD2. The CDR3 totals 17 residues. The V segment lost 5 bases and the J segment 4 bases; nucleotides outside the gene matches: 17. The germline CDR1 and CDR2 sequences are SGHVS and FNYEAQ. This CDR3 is CASSPFWGGEVVYEQYF. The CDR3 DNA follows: TGTGCCAGCAGCCCGTTTTGGGGGGGGGAAGTAGTGTACGAGCAGTACTTC.

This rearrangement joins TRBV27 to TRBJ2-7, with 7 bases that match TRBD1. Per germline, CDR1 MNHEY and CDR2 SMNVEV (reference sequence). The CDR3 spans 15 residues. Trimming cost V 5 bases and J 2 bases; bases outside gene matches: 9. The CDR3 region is CASSPKTGYPYEQYF. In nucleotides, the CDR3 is TGTGCCAGCAGTCCCAAGACAGGGTATCCCTACGAGCAGTACTTC.

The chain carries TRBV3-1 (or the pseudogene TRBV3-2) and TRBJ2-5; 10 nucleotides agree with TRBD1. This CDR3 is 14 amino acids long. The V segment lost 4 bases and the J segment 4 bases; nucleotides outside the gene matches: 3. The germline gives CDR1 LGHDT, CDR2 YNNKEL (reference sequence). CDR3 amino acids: CASSRRTGGETQYF. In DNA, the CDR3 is TGTGCCAGCAGCCGTCGGACAGGGGGAGAGACCCAGTACTTC.